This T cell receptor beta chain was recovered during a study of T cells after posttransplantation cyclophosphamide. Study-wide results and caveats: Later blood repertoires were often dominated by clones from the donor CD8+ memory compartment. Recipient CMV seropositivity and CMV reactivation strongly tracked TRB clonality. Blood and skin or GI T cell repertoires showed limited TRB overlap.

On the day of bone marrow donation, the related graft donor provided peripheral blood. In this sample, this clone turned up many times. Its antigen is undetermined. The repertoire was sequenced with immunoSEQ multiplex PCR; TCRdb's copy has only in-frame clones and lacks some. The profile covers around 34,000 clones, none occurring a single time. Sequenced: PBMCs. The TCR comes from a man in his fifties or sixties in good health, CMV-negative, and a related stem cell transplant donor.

The CDR3 sequence is CASSPYRGSYNEQFF. The CDR3, as DNA: TGTGCCAGCTCACCTTATCGGGGCTCCTACAATGAGCAGTTCTTC. V and J are TRBV18 and TRBJ2-1, with D possibly being TRBD2 (5 bases). The V gene's germline CDR1 is KGHSH and CDR2 LQKENI. Trimming pared 3 bases from V and 0 bases from J, leaving 9 bases between. This CDR3 region has 15 residues.